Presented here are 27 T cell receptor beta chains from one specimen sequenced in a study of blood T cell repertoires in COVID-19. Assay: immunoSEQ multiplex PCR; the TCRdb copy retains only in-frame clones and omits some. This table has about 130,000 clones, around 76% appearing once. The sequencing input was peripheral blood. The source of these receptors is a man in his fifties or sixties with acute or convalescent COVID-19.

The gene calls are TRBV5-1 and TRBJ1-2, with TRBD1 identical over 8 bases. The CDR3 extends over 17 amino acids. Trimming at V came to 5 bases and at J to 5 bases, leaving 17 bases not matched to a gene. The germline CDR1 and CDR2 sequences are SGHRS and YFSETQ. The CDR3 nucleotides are TGCGCCAGCAGGGCCGGGACAGGAGGAAGCGCGGATTATGGCTACACCTTC. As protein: CASRAGTGGSADYGYTF.

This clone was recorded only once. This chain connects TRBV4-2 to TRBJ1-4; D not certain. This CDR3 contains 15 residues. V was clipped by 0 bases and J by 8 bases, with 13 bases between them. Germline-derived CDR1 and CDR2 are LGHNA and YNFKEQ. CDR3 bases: TGTGCCAGCAGCCAAGATGTGGGCGTGACCGAAAAACTGTTTTTT. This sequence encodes CASSQDVGVTEKLFF.

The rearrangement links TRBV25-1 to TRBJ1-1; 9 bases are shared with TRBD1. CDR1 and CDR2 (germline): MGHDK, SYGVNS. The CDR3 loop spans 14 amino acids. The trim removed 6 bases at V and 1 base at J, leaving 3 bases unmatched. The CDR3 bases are TGTGCCAGCAGGGGGACAGGGTCGAACACTGAAGCTTTCTTT. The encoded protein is CASRGTGSNTEAFF.

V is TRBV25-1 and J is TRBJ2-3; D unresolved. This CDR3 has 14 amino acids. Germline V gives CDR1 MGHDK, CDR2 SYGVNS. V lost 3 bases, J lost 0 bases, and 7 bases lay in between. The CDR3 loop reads CASSDPSSTDTQYF. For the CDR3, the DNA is TGTGCCAGCAGTGATCCTTCTAGCACAGATACGCAGTATTTT.

The CDR3 sequence: CSVSGLSDTQYF. DNA of the CDR3: TGCAGCGTTAGCGGCTTGTCAGATACGCAGTATTTT. V is TRBV29-1 and J is TRBJ2-3; D may be TRBD2 (5 bases). Trimming removed 5 bases at V and 4 bases at J, with 10 bases between. The length of the CDR3 is 12 residues. CDR1 is SQVTM, CDR2 ANQGSEA, per germline.

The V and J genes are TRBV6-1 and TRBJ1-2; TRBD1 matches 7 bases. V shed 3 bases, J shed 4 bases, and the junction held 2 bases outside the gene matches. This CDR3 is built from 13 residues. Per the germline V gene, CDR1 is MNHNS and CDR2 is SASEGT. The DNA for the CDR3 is TGTGCCAGCAGTGAGACAGGGCGCTATGGCTACACCTTC. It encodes CASSETGRYGYTF.

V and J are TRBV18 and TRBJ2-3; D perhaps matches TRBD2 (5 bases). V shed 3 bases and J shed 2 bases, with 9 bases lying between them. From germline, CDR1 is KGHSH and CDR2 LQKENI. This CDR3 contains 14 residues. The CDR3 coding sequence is TGTGCCAGCTCACCCAGGACTGCCACAGATACGCAGTATTTT. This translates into CASSPRTATDTQYF. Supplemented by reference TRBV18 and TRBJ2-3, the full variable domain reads NAGVMQNPRHLVRRRGQEARLRCSPMKGHSHVYWYRQLPEEGLKFMVYLQKENIIDESGMPKERFSAEFPKEGPSILRIQQVVRGDSAAYFCASSPRTATDTQYFGPGTRLTVL.

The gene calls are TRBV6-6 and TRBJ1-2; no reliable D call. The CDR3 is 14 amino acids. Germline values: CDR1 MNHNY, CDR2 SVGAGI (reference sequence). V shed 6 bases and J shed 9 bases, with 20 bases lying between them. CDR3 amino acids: CASSLSPESPSYTF. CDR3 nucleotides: TGTGCCAGCAGCCTCTCCCCGGAGTCCCCCAGCTACACCTTC.

The CDR3 sequence: CASSQNSNTGELFF. The DNA of the CDR3 is TGTGCCAGCAGCCAAAACTCGAACACCGGGGAGCTGTTTTTT. The V gene is TRBV7-9, the J gene TRBJ2-2; D not certain. Trimming stripped 5 bases from V and 0 bases from J, with 7 bases between. CDR1 is SEHNR, CDR2 FQNEAQ, per germline (reference sequence). The CDR3 covers 14 residues.

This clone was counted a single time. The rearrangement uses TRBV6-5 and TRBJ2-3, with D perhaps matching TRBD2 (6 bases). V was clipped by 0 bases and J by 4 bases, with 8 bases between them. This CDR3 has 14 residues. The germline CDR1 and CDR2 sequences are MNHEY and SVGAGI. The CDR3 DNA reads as TGTGCCAGCAGTTACTCCGCGGGGCCAGATACGCAGTATTTT. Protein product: CASSYSAGPDTQYF.

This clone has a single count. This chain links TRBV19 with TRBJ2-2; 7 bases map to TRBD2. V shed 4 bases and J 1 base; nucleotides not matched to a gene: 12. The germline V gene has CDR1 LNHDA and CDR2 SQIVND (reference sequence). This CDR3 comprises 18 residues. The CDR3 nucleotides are TGTGCCAGTAGTACCTCGGAGCGGGGCAGGCGGAACACCGGGGAGCTGTTTTTT. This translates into CASSTSERGRRNTGELFF.

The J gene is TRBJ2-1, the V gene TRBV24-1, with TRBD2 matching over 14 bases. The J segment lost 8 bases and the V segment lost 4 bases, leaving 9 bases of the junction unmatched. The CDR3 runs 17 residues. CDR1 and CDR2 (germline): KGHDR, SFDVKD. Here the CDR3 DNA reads TGTGCCACCAGTGACCCCCCGACTAGCGGGAGGGCCGATGAGCAGTTCTTC. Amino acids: CATSDPPTSGRADEQFF.

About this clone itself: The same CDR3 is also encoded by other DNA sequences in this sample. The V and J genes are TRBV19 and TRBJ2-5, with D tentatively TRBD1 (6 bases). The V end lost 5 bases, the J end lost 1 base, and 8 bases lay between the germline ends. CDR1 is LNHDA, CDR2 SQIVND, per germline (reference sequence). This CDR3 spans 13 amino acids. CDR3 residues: CASSLGAQETQYF. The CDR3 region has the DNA TGTGCCAGTAGTCTGGGGGCCCAAGAGACCCAGTACTTC.

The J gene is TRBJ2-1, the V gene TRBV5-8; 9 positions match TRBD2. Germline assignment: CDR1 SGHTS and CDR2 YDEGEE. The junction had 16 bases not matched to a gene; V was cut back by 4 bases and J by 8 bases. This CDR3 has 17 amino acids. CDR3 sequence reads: CASSDYGWASGIDEQFF. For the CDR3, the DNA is TGTGCCAGCAGCGACTACGGATGGGCTAGCGGGATAGATGAGCAGTTCTTC.

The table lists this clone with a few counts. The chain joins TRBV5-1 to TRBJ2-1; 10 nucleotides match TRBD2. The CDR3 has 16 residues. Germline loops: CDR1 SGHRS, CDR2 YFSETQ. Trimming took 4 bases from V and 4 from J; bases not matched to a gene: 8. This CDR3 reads CASSASGRARYNEQFF. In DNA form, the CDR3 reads TGCGCCAGCAGCGCCAGCGGGAGGGCACGGTACAATGAGCAGTTCTTC.

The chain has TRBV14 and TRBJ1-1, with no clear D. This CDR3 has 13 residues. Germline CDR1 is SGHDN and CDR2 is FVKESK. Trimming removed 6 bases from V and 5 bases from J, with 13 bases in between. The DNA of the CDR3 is TGTGCCAGCAGTTTAAAGGGAGGAACTGAAGCTTTCTTT. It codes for CASSLKGGTEAFF.

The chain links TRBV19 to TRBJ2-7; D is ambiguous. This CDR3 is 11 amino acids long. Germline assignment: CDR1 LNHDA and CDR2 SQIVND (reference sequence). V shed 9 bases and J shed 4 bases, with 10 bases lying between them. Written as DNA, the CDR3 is TGTGCCAGCAAAAACGGGTACGAGCAGTACTTC. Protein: CASKNGYEQYF.

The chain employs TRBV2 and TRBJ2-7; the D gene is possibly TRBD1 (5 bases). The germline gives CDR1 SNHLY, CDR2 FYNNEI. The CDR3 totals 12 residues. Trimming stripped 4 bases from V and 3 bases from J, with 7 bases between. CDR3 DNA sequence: TGTGCCAGCAGTGCTGACAGCTACGAGCAGTACTTC. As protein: CASSADSYEQYF.

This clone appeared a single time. CDR3 in DNA: TGCGCCAGCAGCTTGTCAGGGGACCTGGAGACCCAGTACTTC. This codes for CASSLSGDLETQYF. J is TRBJ2-5 and V is TRBV5-1; D is possibly TRBD1 (6 bases). CDR3 size: 14 residues. Trimming shortened V by 1 base and J by 5 bases, and 12 bases separated the two germline ends. Germline V gene sequence: CDR1 SGHRS, CDR2 YFSETQ.

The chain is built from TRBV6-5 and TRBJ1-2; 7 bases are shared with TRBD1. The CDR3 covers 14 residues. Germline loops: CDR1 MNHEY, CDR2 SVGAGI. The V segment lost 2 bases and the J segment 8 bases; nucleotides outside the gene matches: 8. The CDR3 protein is CASSYGTEILGYTF. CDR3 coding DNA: TGTGCCAGCAGTTACGGGACAGAAATCCTCGGCTACACCTTC.

As DNA, the CDR3 is TGTGCCAGCAGTTCCACCCCACAGGGAACTAATGAAAAACTGTTTTTT. Residues: CASSSTPQGTNEKLFF. The chain has TRBV6-5 and TRBJ1-4; a possible D gene is TRBD1 (6 bases). The V gene's germline CDR1 is MNHEY and CDR2 SVGAGI. CDR3 size: 16 residues. V shed 4 bases and J shed 1 base, with 13 bases lying between them.

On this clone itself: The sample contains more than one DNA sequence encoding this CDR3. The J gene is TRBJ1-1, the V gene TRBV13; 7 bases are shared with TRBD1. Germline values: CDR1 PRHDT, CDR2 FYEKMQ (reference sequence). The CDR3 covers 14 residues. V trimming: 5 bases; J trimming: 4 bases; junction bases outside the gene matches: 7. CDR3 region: CASSLRQGGTEAFF. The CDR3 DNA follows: TGTGCCAGCAGCCTACGACAGGGAGGCACTGAAGCTTTCTTT.

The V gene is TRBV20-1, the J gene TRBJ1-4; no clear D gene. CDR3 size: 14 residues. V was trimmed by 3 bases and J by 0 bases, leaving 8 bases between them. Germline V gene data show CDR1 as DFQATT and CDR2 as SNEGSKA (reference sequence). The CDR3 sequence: CSASREATNEKLFF. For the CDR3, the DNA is TGCAGTGCTAGTCGCGAAGCAACTAATGAAAAACTGTTTTTT.

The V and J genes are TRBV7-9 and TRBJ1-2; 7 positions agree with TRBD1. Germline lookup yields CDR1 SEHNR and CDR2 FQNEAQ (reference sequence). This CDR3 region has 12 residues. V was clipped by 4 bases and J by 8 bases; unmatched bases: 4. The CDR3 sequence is CASSSGTAGYTF. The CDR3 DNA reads TGTGCCAGCAGCTCCGGGACAGCCGGCTACACCTTC.

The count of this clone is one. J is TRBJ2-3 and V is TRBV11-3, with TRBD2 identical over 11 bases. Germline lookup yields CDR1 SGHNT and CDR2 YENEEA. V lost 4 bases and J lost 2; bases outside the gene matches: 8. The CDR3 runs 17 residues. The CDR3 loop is CASSSPTSGNHTDTQYF. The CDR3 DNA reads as TGTGCCAGCAGCTCGCCGACTAGCGGGAATCACACAGATACGCAGTATTTT.

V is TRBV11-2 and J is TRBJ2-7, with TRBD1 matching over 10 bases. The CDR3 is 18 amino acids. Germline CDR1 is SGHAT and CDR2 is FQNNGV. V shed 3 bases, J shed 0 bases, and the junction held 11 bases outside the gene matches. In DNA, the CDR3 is TGTGCCAGCAGCTTTAATTCTCAGGGGACAGGGGCCTCCTACGAGCAGTACTTC. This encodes CASSFNSQGTGASYEQYF.

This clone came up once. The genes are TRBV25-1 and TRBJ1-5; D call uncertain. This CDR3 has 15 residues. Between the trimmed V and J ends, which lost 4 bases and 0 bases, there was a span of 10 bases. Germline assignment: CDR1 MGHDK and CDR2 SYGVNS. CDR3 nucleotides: TGTGCCAGCAGTGGAGGCTCGACTAGCAATCAGCCCCAGCATTTT. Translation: CASSGGSTSNQPQHF.